The 19 T cell receptor beta chains presented below share a single source sample, sequenced in a study of T-cell reconstitution after alpha-beta-depleted transplantation in children. For TCRbeta, the library was prepared with unique molecular identifiers. TCRdb re-analysed the PCR reads in MiXCR, keeping a single row per CDR3 protein. In the table there are 700,000 or so distinct CDR3 sequences, around 13% of which are singletons. Sequenced here: PBMCs, sampled before TCRalphabeta/CD19-depleted stem cell transplant. The receptor set was obtained from a girl aged 2 to 10 with congenital amegakaryocytic thrombocytopenia, due to receive a stem cell transplant.

This clonotype occurred many times. The chain has TRBV5-1 and TRBJ2-7; 8 nucleotides line up with TRBD2. Losses at the gene ends were 6 bases for V and 3 bases for J; bases not matched to a gene: 5. The CDR3 loop spans 13 amino acids. Germline CDR1 and CDR2: SGHRS and YFSETQ. The DNA for the CDR3 is TGCGCCAGCAAAACTACTAGCGGCTACGAGCAGTACTTC. It yields the protein CASKTTSGYEQYF.

This clonotype has a count of ten or more. The genes are TRBV20-1 and TRBJ2-1; TRBD1 is a possible D gene (5 bases). Germline V lookup: CDR1 DFQATT, CDR2 SNEGSKA (reference sequence). The CDR3 is 13 residues long. V dropped 8 bases and J dropped 10 bases, with 21 bases sitting between them. The CDR3 protein is CSPHTFRTPEQFF. For the CDR3, the DNA is TGCAGTCCGCATACTTTTCGGACACCGGAGCAGTTCTTC.

This clonotype was seen at least ten times. The chain has TRBV5-1 and TRBJ2-4; tentative D call: TRBD2 (6 bases). Trimming pared 0 bases from V and 8 bases from J, leaving 12 bases between. Germline CDR1 and CDR2: SGHRS and YFSETQ. This CDR3 has 14 amino acids. Here the CDR3 DNA reads TGCGCCAGCAGCTTGGGACTAGTCCCCGACATTCAGTACTTC. Its translation: CASSLGLVPDIQYF.

The sample holds many counts of this clonotype. This chain connects TRBV5-1 to TRBJ2-5, with TRBD2 as a possible D gene (5 bases). The CDR3 covers 15 residues. V was pared by 1 base and J by 2 bases, with 12 bases between. Germline V gene sequence: CDR1 SGHRS, CDR2 YFSETQ. In DNA form, the CDR3 reads TGCGCCAGCAGCTTGATCTCCGGGGATCAAGAGACCCAGTACTTC. Protein: CASSLISGDQETQYF.

This chain links TRBV7-9 with TRBJ2-3, with no clear D. The CDR3 consists of 14 residues. CDR1 and CDR2 (germline): SEHNR, FQNEAQ (reference sequence). V was shortened by 0 bases and J by 5 bases, with 9 bases between the two germline ends. The CDR3 spells CASSLAAVLDTQYF. The CDR3 DNA sequence: TGTGCCAGCAGCTTAGCAGCAGTTCTAGATACGCAGTATTTT.

In its sample, this clonotype was seen many times. This sequence joins TRBV29-1 and TRBJ2-2; no reliable D call. There are 11 residues in the CDR3. The V end was cut by 4 bases, the J end by 6 bases, with 6 bases between. The germline gives CDR1 SQVTM, CDR2 ANQGSEA. CDR3 bases: TGCAGCGTTGGAGGCGCCGGGGAGCTGTTTTTT. Protein sequence: CSVGGAGELFF.

In its sample, this clonotype was seen many times. The chain employs TRBV5-1 and TRBJ1-5, with D possibly matching TRBD1 (5 bases). The CDR3 consists of 14 residues. V lost 0 bases to trimming and J lost 6 bases, with 10 bases between them. Germline-derived CDR1 and CDR2 are SGHRS and YFSETQ. The CDR3 DNA sequence: TGCGCCAGCAGCTTGGGAGGGGCTGGTCAGCCCCAGCATTTT. Its translation is CASSLGGAGQPQHF.

This clonotype was counted at least ten times. The chain links TRBV29-1 to TRBJ2-4; 7 bases map to TRBD2. The J segment lost 2 bases and the V segment lost 2 bases, leaving 6 bases of the junction unmatched. CDR1 SQVTM and CDR2 ANQGSEA come from the germline V gene. This CDR3 has 15 amino acids. The CDR3 loop reads CSVEKTGGPKNIQYF. For the CDR3, the DNA is TGCAGCGTTGAAAAAACGGGAGGACCCAAAAACATTCAGTACTTC. Complete variable domain (other parts from reference TRBV29-1 and TRBJ2-4): SAVISQKPSRDICQRGTSLTIQCQVDSQVTMMFWYRQQPGQSLTLIATANQGSEATYESGFVIDKFPISRPNLTFSTLTVSNMSPEDSSIYLCSVEKTGGPKNIQYFGAGTRLSVL.

This clonotype showed up many times. The chain has TRBV28 and TRBJ1-1; D perhaps matches TRBD1 (5 bases). Trimming took off 3 bases at V and 1 base at J, with 18 bases between the two ends. The CDR3 covers 17 residues. The germline V gene has CDR1 MDHEN and CDR2 SYDVKM. The CDR3 loop is CASSFHRGFGGNTEAFF. The CDR3 region has the DNA TGTGCCAGCAGTTTCCATCGGGGCTTCGGGGGGAACACTGAAGCTTTCTTT.

This clonotype was observed a handful of times. This sequence joins TRBV11-2 and TRBJ1-2, with a tentative D call TRBD1 (6 bases). The CDR3 totals 18 residues. The germline V gene encodes CDR1 SGHAT and CDR2 FQNNGV. Deletions cut 4 bases from V and 0 bases from J, with 21 bases between. This CDR3 reads CASSSSRGRRLANYGYTF. Written as DNA, the CDR3 is TGTGCCAGCAGCTCAAGCCGGGGGCGGCGCTTAGCTAACTATGGCTACACCTTC.

The gene calls are TRBV5-1 and TRBJ2-3; 9 positions agree with TRBD2. The CDR3 is made up of 17 amino acids. V lost 0 bases and J lost 0; bases outside the gene matches: 5. CDR1 SGHRS and CDR2 YFSETQ come from the germline V gene. CDR3 region: CASSLAAGGPSTDTQYF. CDR3 nucleotides: TGCGCCAGCAGCTTGGCGGCGGGAGGGCCTAGCACAGATACGCAGTATTTT.

This chain joins TRBV2 and TRBJ2-1, with 7 nucleotides matching TRBD1. The J segment lost 4 bases and the V segment lost 7 bases, leaving 7 bases of the junction unmatched. The CDR3 length is 14 residues. Per germline, CDR1 SNHLY and CDR2 FYNNEI. The CDR3 protein is CASTRQGGYNEQFF. Written as DNA, the CDR3 is TGTGCCAGCACCAGACAGGGTGGTTACAATGAGCAGTTCTTC. Together with reference TRBV2 and TRBJ2-1, the CDR3 gives the full variable domain: EPEVTQTPSHQVTQMGQEVILRCVPISNHLYFYWYRQILGQKVEFLVSFYNNEISEKSEIFDDQFSVERPDGSNFTLKIRSTKLEDSAMYFCASTRQGGYNEQFFGPGTRLTVL.

The count of this clonotype is one. The rearrangement links TRBV5-1 to TRBJ2-1; 15 bases fit TRBD2. The CDR3 has 17 amino acids. Germline V gene sequence: CDR1 SGHRS, CDR2 YFSETQ. The ends lost 4 bases at V and 9 bases at J; junction bases unmatched: 11. The CDR3 region is CASSQAGLAGGWSEQFF. The DNA for the CDR3 is TGCGCCAGCAGCCAAGCCGGACTAGCGGGAGGGTGGAGTGAGCAGTTCTTC. The variable domain in full, with the rest retrieved from reference TRBV5-1 and TRBJ2-1, is KAGVTQTPRYLIKTRGQQVTLSCSPISGHRSVSWYQQTPGQGLQFLFEYFSETQRNKGNFPGRFSGRQFSNSRSEMNVSTLELGDSALYLCASSQAGLAGGWSEQFFGPGTRLTVL.

In its sample, this clonotype was seen many times. This chain uses TRBV10-2 with TRBJ2-2, with unresolved D. The CDR3 spans 15 residues. Germline V gives CDR1 WSHSY, CDR2 SAAADI. Trimming shortened V by 3 bases and J by 6 bases, and 14 bases separated the two germline ends. The CDR3, as DNA: TGCGCCAGCAGTGACCCAACCCGGTGGTCCGGGGAGCTGTTTTTT. This translates into CASSDPTRWSGELFF.

A few counts support this clonotype. V is TRBV25-1 and J is TRBJ2-2; unclear D gene. V shed 6 bases and J shed 4 bases, with 9 bases lying between them. CDR1 and CDR2 (germline): MGHDK, SYGVNS. CDR3 size: 13 residues. The CDR3 DNA reads TGTGCCAGCAGGTACGGCGGCACCGGGGAGCTGTTTTTT. It translates to CASRYGGTGELFF.

There are many counts of this clonotype. The chain recombines TRBV11-2 with TRBJ1-5; 7 nucleotides agree with TRBD1. Germline CDR1 is SGHAT and CDR2 is FQNNGV. V lost 1 base to trimming and J lost 7 bases; unmatched junction nucleotides: 4. The CDR3 contains 14 residues. The CDR3: CASSLGTGGQPQHF. The CDR3 nucleotides are TGTGCCAGCAGCTTAGGGACAGGTGGGCAGCCCCAGCATTTT.

The V gene is TRBV12-3 or TRBV12-4, the J gene TRBJ1-1; D uncertain. Trimming stripped 3 bases from V and 3 bases from J, with 11 bases between. The CDR3 sequence is 14 residues long. The CDR3 here is CASSFGDFDTEAFF. The DNA of the CDR3 is TGTGCCAGCAGTTTCGGGGATTTTGACACTGAAGCTTTCTTT.

This clonotype appeared many times. The DNA of the CDR3 is TGTGCCATCAGTGTCTTAGCGGGAAGGTCCTACAATGAGCAGTTCTTC. Translation: CAISVLAGRSYNEQFF. J is TRBJ2-1 and V is TRBV10-3; TRBD2 matches 8 bases. This CDR3 spans 16 amino acids. CDR1 is ENHRY and CDR2 is SYGVKD in the germline V gene. Trimming took 4 bases from V and 1 from J; bases not matched to a gene: 6.

This clonotype was recorded at least ten times. The V gene is TRBV5-1, the J gene TRBJ2-1; TRBD2 matches 12 bases. The length of the CDR3 is 16 residues. V was clipped by 6 bases and J by 6 bases; unmatched bases: 10. Germline V lookup: CDR1 SGHRS, CDR2 YFSETQ. CDR3 region: CASTLRPSGGVNEQFF. CDR3 bases: TGCGCCAGCACCCTCCGCCCTAGCGGGGGGGTCAATGAGCAGTTCTTC.